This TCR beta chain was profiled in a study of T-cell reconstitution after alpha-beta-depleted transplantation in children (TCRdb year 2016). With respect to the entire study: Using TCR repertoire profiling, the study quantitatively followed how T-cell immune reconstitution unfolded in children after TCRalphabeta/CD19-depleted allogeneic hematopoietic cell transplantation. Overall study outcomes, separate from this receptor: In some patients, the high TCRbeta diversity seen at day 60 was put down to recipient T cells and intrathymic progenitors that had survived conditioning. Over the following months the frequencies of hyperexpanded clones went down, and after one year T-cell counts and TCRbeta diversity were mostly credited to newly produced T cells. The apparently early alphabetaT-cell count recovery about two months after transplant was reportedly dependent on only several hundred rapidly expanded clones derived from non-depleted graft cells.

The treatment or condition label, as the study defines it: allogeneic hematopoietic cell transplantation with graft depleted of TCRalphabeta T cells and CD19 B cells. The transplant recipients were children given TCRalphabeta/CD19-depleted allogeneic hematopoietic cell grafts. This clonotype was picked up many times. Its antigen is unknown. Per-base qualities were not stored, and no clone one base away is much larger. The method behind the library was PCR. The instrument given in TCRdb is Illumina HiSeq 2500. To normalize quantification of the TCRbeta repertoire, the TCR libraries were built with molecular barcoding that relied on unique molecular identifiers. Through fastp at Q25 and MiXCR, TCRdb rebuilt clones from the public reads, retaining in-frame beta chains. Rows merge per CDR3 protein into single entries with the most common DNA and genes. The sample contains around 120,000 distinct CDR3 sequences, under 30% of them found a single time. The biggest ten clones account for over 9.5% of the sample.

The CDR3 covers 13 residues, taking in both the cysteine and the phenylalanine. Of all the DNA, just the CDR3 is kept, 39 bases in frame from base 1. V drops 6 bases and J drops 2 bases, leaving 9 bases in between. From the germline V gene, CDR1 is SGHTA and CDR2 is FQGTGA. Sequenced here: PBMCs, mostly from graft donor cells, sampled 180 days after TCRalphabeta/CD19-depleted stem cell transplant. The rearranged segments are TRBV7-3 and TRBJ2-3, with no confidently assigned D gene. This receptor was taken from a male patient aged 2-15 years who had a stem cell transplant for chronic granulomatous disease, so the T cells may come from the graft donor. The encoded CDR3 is CASSKILTDTQYF. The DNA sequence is TGTGCCAGCAGTAAAATACTCACAGATACGCAGTATTTT.